This is a list of T cell receptor beta chains from one sample in a study of blood T cell repertoires in COVID-19. TCRdb keeps only in-frame clones here, not all; method: immunoSEQ multiplex PCR. The sample has 40,000 or so clones; over 75% are singletons. Material: peripheral blood. These receptors came from a human donor in a cohort sampled during active COVID-19. Each CDR3 is given with its conserved first and last residue. A D gene is named only where the DNA matches it firmly. The size entry is marked missing in some rows and otherwise reads once, few, many or a size class.

CDR3 DNA,CDR3 protein,clone size,V gene,D gene,J gene
TGTGCCAGCAGCCCCCGGACAGGGACGGGCGAGCAGTACTTC,CASSPRTGTGEQYF,medium-sized,TRBV7-9,TRBD1,TRBJ2-7
TGCGCCAGCAGCCACGGACAGGGGGTCAGGTCCTACAATGAGCAGTTCTTC,CASSHGQGVRSYNEQFF,.,TRBV4-1,TRBD1,TRBJ2-1
TGCGCCAGCAGCACCGGGACAGGGGAAGGTTCACCCCTCCACTTT,CASSTGTGEGSPLHF,.,TRBV5-1,TRBD1,TRBJ1-6
TGCGCCAGCAGCCAAAGAACCCAGGCGGGGGGCCACAATGAGCAGTTCTTC,CASSQRTQAGGHNEQFF,.,TRBV4-1,TRBD2,TRBJ2-1
TGTGCCAGCAGTGAATTTACAGGGGATGAAAAACTGTTTTTT,CASSEFTGDEKLFF,.,TRBV25-1,TRBD1,TRBJ1-4
TGTGCCAGCAGCCAAGCCGGAGGTGGCTACACCTTC,CASSQAGGGYTF,few,TRBV3-1/TRBV3-2,.,TRBJ1-2
TGTGCCAGCAGCTTGGTTACAGCAACTAATGAAAAACTGTTTTTT,CASSLVTATNEKLFF,.,TRBV5-5,.,TRBJ1-4
TGTGCCAGCAGCCAAGTATGGACAGGGCCTGCCTACGAGCAGTACTTC,CASSQVWTGPAYEQYF,.,TRBV3-1/TRBV3-2,TRBD1,TRBJ2-7
TGTGCCAGCAGCCACAAGCGCCCCTGGGAGACCCAGTACTTC,CASSHKRPWETQYF,.,TRBV3-1/TRBV3-2,.,TRBJ2-5
TGTGCCAGCTCCCGTTCGGGCGGGGAGACCCAGTACTTC,CASSRSGGETQYF,.,TRBV18,.,TRBJ2-5
TGTGCCCTCAGCGGTAATTCACCCCTCCACTTT,CALSGNSPLHF,.,TRBV24-1,.,TRBJ1-6
TGCGCCAGCAGCTTGGCGACCGGGACAGGGACCTACGAGCAGTACTTC,CASSLATGTGTYEQYF,few,TRBV5-1,TRBD1,TRBJ2-7
TGCGCCAGCAGCCAGACTTGGGAGCAGTACTTC,CASSQTWEQYF,.,TRBV5-1,.,TRBJ2-7
TGTGCCAGCAGTCCTAACAGGGGAGGCAATTCACCCCTCCACTTT,CASSPNRGGNSPLHF,few,TRBV2,TRBD1,TRBJ1-6
TGTGCCTGGAGTGTGCGGCGAGAGACCCAGTACTTC,CAWSVRRETQYF,.,TRBV30,.,TRBJ2-5
TGCGCCAGCAGCCAAGATGGAGCGACTAGAAGGACGTTCTTC,CASSQDGATRRTFF,once,TRBV4-1,.,TRBJ2-1
TGTGCCAGCAGTGACCCAAAAACCGGGACAGGGGCGCACGAGCAGTACTTC,CASSDPKTGTGAHEQYF,.,TRBV28,TRBD1,TRBJ2-7
TGTGCCAGCAGGGGGACGGGGGGCAATCAGCCCCAGCATTTT,CASRGTGGNQPQHF,.,TRBV28,.,TRBJ1-5
TGCAGCGCGCGGGGGGGCAACACCGGGGAGCTGTTTTTT,CSARGGNTGELFF,.,TRBV29-1,TRBD2,TRBJ2-2
TGTGCCAGCTGGACAGGGGGCGATGGCTACACCTTC,CASWTGGDGYTF,.,TRBV6-6,TRBD1,TRBJ1-2
TGTGCCAGCAGCCCCGGTTTCTCTGGAAACACCATATATTTT,CASSPGFSGNTIYF,.,TRBV7-9,.,TRBJ1-3
TGTGCCACAAAAAGCCCTGGGACAGGATTCACGTCCCTCCACTTT,CATKSPGTGFTSLHF,few,TRBV19,TRBD1,TRBJ1-6
TGTGCCTGGAATGGGGGGAGCGGCTATGGCTACACCTTC,CAWNGGSGYGYTF,.,TRBV30,.,TRBJ1-2
TGTGCCAGCAGCGCCACAGTGAACACCGGGGAGCTGTTTTTT,CASSATVNTGELFF,.,TRBV9,.,TRBJ2-2
TGTGCCAGCGGGTCGACAGGGGGGACCTATGGCTACACCTTC,CASGSTGGTYGYTF,once,TRBV27,TRBD1,TRBJ1-2
TGTGCCAGCAGCGTAGACGAGGCGGTACTCTACGAGCAGTACTTC,CASSVDEAVLYEQYF,.,TRBV9,.,TRBJ2-7
TGTGCCAGCAGTTACCTGCTCGGGAACACTGAAGCTTTCTTT,CASSYLLGNTEAFF,.,TRBV6-2/TRBV6-3,.,TRBJ1-1
TGTGCCTCCCCCCTCGGGCCGGGGGCTAACTATGGCTACACCTTC,CASPLGPGANYGYTF,.,TRBV30,.,TRBJ1-2
TGTGCCAGCAGCCCCCTGGAGGGAGTTGGCACTGAAGCTTTCTTT,CASSPLEGVGTEAFF,.,TRBV5-5,.,TRBJ1-1
TGTGCCAGCAGCGTCCGGACAGGGTCCAATCAGCCCCAGCATTTT,CASSVRTGSNQPQHF,.,TRBV7-2,TRBD1,TRBJ1-5
TGCAGCGTCCAAAGGACTAGCGGGGCTTCCTACGAGCAGTACTTC,CSVQRTSGASYEQYF,.,TRBV29-1,TRBD2,TRBJ2-7
TGTGCCAGCAGCATCGGACAGGGCTACAATGAGCAGTTCTTC,CASSIGQGYNEQFF,.,TRBV7-3,TRBD1,TRBJ2-1
TGTGCCAGCAGCTTGGACGCAGGATTGACTACCTACGAGCAGTACTTC,CASSLDAGLTTYEQYF,.,TRBV5-5,.,TRBJ2-7
TGTGCCAGCAGCTTATTTGCAGTGAACACTGAAGCTTTCTTT,CASSLFAVNTEAFF,.,TRBV7-9,.,TRBJ1-1
TGTGCCAGTAGTAATCCCGGGGTGGTTGAGACCCAGTACTTC,CASSNPGVVETQYF,.,TRBV19,.,TRBJ2-5
TGTGCCACCCAAATTGTGACAGGGAGCTCCTACGAGCAGTACTTC,CATQIVTGSSYEQYF,.,TRBV6-5,TRBD1,TRBJ2-7
TGTGCCAGCAGCAAAGACTTGCGGACAGGACCATCCCGGGATACGCAGTATTTT,CASSKDLRTGPSRDTQYF,.,TRBV21-1,.,TRBJ2-3
TGTGCCAGCAGTGAAATGCGGGGGAGGCAGCCCCAGCATTTT,CASSEMRGRQPQHF,few,TRBV2,.,TRBJ1-5
TGTGCCAGCAGCTCCCGGATCCTGGGCTTCGATTTAACAGATACGCAGTATTTT,CASSSRILGFDLTDTQYF,.,TRBV5-6,.,TRBJ2-3